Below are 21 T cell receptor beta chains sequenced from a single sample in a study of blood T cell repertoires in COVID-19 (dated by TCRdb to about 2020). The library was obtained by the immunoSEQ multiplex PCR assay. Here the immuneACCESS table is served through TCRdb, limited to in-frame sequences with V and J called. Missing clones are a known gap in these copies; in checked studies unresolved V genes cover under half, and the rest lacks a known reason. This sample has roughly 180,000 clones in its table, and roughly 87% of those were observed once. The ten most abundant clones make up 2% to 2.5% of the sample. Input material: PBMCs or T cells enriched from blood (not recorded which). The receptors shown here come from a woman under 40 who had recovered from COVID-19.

The CDR3 sequence: CASSLYPGNTEAFF. The DNA of the CDR3 is TGTGCCAGCAGCTTATACCCGGGGAACACTGAAGCTTTCTTT. The chain recombines TRBV7-2 with TRBJ1-1; D unresolved. In germline, CDR1 is SGHTA, CDR2 FQGNSA. V was shortened by 2 bases and J by 1 base, with 8 bases between the two germline ends. This CDR3 is 14 amino acids long. The full variable domain, its missing parts supplied by reference TRBV7-2 and TRBJ1-1, is GAGVSQSPSNKVTEKGKDVELRCDPISGHTALYWYRQSLGQGLEFLIYFQGNSAPDKSGLPSDRFSAERTGGSVSTLTIQRTQQEDSAVYLCASSLYPGNTEAFFGQGTRLTVV.

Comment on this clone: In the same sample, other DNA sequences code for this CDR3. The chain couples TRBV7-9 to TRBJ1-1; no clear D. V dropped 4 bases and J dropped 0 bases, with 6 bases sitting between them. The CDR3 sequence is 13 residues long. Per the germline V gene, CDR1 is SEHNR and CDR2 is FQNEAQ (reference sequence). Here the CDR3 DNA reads TGTGCCAGCAGCTCACAGATGAACACTGAAGCTTTCTTT. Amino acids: CASSSQMNTEAFF.

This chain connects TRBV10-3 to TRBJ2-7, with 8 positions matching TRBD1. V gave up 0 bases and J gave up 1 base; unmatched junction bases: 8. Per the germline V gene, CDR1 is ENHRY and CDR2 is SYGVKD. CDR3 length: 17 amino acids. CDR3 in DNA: TGTGCCATCAGTGAGTCCGGTAGAGACAGGGGATCCTACGAGCAGTACTTC. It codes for CAISESGRDRGSYEQYF.

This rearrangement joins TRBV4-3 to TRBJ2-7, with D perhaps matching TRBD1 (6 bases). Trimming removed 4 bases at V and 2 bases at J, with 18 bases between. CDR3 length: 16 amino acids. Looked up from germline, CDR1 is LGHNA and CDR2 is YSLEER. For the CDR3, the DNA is TGCGCCAGCAGCCCCAAAGGGGGAAGTAGAGCCTACGAGCAGTACTTC. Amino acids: CASSPKGGSRAYEQYF.

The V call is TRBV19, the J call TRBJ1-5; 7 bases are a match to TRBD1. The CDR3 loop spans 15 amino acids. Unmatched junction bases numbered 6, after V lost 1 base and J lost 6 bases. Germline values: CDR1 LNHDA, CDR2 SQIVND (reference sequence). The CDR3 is CASSIAGGVRQPQHF. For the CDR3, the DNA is TGTGCCAGTAGTATAGCAGGGGGAGTTCGTCAGCCCCAGCATTTT.

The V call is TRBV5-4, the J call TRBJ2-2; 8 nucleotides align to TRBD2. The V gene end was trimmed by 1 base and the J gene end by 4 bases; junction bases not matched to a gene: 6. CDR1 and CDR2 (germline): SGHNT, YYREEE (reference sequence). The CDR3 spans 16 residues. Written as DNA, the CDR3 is TGTGCCAGCAGCTTGCGCCGGGGGGGCGGCACCGGGGAGCTGTTTTTT. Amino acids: CASSLRRGGGTGELFF.

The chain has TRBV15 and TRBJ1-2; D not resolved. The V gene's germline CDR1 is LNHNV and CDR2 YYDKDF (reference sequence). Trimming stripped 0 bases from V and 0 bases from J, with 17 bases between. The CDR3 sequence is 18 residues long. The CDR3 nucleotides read TGTGCCACCAGCAGAGATTGGAGGGATCCCCAGGCTAACTATGGCTACACCTTC. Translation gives CATSRDWRDPQANYGYTF.

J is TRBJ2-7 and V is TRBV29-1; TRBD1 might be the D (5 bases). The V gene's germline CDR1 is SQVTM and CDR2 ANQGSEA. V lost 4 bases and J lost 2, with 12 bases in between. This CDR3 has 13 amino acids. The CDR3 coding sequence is TGCAGCGTTGGTTGGGCAGGGACCTACGAGCAGTACTTC. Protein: CSVGWAGTYEQYF.

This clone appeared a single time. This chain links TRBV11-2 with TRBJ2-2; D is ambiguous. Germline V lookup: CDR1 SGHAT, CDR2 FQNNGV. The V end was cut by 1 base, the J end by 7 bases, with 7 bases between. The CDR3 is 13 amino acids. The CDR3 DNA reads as TGTGCCAGCAGCTTAGTTATCGGCGGGGAGCTGTTTTTT. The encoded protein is CASSLVIGGELFF.

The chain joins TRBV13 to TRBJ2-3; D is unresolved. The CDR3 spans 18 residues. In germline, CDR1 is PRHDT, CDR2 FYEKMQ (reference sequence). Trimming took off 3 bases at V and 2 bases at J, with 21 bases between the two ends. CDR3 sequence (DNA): TGTGCCAGCAGCTTCCGTACCCACATAGGCGGCCTCACAGATACGCAGTATTTT. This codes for CASSFRTHIGGLTDTQYF.

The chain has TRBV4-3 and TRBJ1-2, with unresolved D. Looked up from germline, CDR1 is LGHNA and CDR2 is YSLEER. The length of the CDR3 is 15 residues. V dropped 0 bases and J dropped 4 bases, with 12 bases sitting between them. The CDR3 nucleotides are TGCGCCAGCAGCCAAGACAGGCGTCACCCCTATGGCTACACCTTC. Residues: CASSQDRRHPYGYTF.

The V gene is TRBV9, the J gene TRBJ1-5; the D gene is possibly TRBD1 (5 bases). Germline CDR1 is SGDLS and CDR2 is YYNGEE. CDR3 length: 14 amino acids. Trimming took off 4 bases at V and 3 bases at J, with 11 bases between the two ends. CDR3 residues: CASSSTANNQPQHF. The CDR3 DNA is TGTGCCAGCAGCTCGACAGCGAACAATCAGCCCCAGCATTTT.

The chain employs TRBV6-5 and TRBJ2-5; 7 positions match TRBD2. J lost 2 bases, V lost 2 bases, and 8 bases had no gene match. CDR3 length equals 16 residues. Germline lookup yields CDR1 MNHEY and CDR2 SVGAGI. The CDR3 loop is CASSYLGGLGQETQYF. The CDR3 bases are TGTGCCAGCAGTTACCTCGGGGGGTTAGGGCAAGAGACCCAGTACTTC.

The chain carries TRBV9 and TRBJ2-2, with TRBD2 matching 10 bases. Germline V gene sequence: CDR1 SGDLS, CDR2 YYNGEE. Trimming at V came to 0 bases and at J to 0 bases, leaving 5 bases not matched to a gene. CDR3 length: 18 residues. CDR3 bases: TGTGCCAGCAGCGTAGCCGCTAGCGGGAGATCGAACACCGGGGAGCTGTTTTTT. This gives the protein CASSVAASGRSNTGELFF.

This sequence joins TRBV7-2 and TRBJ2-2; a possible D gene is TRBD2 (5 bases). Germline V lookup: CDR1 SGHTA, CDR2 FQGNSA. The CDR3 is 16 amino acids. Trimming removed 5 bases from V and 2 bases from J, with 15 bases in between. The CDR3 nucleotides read TGTGCCAGCAGCCCAAGCGGACCCCTAAACACCGGGGAGCTGTTTTTT. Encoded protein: CASSPSGPLNTGELFF.

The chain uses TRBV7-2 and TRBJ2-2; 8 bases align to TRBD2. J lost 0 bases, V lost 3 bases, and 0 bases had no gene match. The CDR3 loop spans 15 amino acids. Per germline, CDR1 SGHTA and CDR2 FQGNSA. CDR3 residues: CASSLGLANTGELFF. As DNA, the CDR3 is TGTGCCAGCAGCTTGGGACTAGCGAACACCGGGGAGCTGTTTTTT.

For the CDR3, the DNA is TGTGCCAGCAGCTTAGAAACAGGGTTTAGGTCCTATAATTCACCCCTCCACTTT. Translation: CASSLETGFRSYNSPLHF. This sequence joins TRBV11-2 and TRBJ1-6; the D gene is possibly TRBD1 (6 bases). The CDR3 is made up of 18 amino acids. V lost 0 bases and J 1 base, leaving 13 bases between the germline ends. The germline V gene encodes CDR1 SGHAT and CDR2 FQNNGV. Full variable domain (remainder filled in from reference TRBV11-2 and TRBJ1-6): EAGVAQSPRYKIIEKRQSVAFWCNPISGHATLYWYQQILGQGPKLLIQFQNNGVVDDSQLPKDRFSAERLKGVDSTLKIQPAKLEDSAVYLCASSLETGFRSYNSPLHFGNGTRLTVT.

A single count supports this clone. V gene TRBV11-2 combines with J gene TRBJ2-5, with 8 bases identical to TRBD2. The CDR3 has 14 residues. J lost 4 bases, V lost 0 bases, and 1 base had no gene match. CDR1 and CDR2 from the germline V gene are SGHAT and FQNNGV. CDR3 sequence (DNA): TGTGCCAGCAGCTTAGATCGGGGGGGAGAGACCCAGTACTTC. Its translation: CASSLDRGGETQYF.

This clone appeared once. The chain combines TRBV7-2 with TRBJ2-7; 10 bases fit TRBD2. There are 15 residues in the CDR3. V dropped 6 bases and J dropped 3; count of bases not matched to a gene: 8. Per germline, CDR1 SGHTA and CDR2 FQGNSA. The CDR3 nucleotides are TGTGCCAGCAGTTATCTAGCGGGAGAGGGCTACGAGCAGTACTTC. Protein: CASSYLAGEGYEQYF.

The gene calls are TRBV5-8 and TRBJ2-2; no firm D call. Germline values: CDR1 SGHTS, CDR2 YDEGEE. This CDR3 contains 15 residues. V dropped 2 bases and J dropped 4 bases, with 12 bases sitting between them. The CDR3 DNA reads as TGTGCCAGCAGCTTTGAGAGAGAAATCACCGGGGAGCTGTTTTTT. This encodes CASSFEREITGELFF.

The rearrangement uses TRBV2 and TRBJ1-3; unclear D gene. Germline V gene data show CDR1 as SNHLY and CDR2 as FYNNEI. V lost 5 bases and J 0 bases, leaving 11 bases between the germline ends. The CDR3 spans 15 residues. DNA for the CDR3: TGTGCCAGCAGTCCCGACACCGTCTCTGGAAACACCATATATTTT. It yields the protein CASSPDTVSGNTIYF.